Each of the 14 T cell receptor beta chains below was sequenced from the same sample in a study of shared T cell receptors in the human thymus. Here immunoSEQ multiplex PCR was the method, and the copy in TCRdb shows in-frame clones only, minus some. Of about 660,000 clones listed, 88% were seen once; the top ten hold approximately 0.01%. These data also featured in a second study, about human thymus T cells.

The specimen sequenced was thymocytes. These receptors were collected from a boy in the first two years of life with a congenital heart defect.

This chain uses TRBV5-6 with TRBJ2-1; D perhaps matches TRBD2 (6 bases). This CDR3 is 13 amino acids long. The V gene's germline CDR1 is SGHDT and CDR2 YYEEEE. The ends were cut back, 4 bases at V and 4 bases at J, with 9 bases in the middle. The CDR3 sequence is CASSRGGYNEQFF. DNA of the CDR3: TGTGCCAGCAGCAGAGGAGGGTACAATGAGCAGTTCTTC.

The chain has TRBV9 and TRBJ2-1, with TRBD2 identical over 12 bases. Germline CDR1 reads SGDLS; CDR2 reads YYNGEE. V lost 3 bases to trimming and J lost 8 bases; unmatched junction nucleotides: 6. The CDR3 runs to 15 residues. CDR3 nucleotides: TGTGCCAGCAGCGACGGACTAGCGGGGCGGTATGAGCAGTTCTTC. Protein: CASSDGLAGRYEQFF.

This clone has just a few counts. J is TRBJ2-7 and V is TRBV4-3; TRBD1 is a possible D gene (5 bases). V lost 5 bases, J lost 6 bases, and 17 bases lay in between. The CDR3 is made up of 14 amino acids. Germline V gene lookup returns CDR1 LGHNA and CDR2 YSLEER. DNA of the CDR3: TGCGCCAGCAGCGAAGGACCCCTAAGGGGCGAGCAGTACTTC. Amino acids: CASSEGPLRGEQYF.

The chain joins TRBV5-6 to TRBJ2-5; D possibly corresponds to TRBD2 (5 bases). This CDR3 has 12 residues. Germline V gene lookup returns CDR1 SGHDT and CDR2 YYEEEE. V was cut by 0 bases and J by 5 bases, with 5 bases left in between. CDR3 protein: CASSLAGETQYF. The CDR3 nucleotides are TGTGCCAGCAGCTTGGCGGGGGAGACCCAGTACTTC.

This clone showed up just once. CDR3 sequence: CAIIDRAQNQPQHF. The CDR3 bases are TGTGCCATCATCGACAGGGCGCAGAATCAGCCCCAGCATTTT. The chain uses TRBV27 and TRBJ1-5; TRBD1 agrees at 7 bases. V trimming: 10 bases; J trimming: 4 bases; junction bases outside the gene matches: 10. The germline CDR1 and CDR2 sequences are MNHEY and SMNVEV (reference sequence). The CDR3 is 14 residues long.

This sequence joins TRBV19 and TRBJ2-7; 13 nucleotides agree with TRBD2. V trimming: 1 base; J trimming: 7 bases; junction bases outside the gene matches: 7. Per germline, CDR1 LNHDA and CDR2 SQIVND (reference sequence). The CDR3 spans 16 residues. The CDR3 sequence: CASSIGTGLAGEEQYF. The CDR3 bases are TGTGCCAGTAGTATAGGGACTGGACTAGCGGGAGAGGAGCAGTACTTC.

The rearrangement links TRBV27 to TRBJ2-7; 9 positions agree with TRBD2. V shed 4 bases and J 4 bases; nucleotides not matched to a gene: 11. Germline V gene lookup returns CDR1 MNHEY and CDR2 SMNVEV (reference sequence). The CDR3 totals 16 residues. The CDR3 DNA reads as TGTGCCAGCAGTTCTAGCGGGACGGGCCCATCTTACGAGCAGTACTTC. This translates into CASSSSGTGPSYEQYF.

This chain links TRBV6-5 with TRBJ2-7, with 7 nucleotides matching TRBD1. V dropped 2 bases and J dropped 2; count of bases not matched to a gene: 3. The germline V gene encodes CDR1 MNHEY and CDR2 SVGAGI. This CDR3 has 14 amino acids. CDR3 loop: CASSYGDSPYEQYF. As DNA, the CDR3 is TGTGCCAGCAGTTACGGGGACAGTCCCTACGAGCAGTACTTC.

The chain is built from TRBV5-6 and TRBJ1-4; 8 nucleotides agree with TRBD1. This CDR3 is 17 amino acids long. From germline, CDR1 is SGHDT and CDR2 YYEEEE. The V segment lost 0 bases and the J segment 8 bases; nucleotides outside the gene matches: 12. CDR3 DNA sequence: TGTGCCAGCAGCTTGGCCGGACAGGGAGGGATACGGGAAAAACTGTTTTTT. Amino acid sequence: CASSLAGQGGIREKLFF. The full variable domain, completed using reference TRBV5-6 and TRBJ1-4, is DAGVTQSPTHLIKTRGQQVTLRCSPKSGHDTVSWYQQALGQGPQFIFQYYEEEERQRGNFPDRFSGHQFPNYSSELNVNALLLGDSALYLCASSLAGQGGIREKLFFGSGTQLSVL.

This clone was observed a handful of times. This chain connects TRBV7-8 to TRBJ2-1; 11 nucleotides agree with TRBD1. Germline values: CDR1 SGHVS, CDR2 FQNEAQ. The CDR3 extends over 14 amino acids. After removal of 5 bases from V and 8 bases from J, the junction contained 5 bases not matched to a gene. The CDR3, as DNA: TGTGCCAGCAGCCCCGGACAGGGGGCCGATGAGCAGTTCTTC. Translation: CASSPGQGADEQFF.

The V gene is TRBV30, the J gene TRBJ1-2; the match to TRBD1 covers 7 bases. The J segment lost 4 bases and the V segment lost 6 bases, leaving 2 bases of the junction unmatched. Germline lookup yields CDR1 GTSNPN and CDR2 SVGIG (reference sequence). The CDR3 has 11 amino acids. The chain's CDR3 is CACPGGYGYTF. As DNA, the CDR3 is TGTGCCTGCCCAGGGGGCTATGGCTACACCTTC.

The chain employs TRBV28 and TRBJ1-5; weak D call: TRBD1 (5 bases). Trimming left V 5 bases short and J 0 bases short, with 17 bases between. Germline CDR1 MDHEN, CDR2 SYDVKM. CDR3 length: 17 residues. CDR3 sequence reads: CASSPDIPPHSNQPQHF. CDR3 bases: TGTGCCAGCAGTCCGGACATCCCCCCCCATAGCAATCAGCCCCAGCATTTT.

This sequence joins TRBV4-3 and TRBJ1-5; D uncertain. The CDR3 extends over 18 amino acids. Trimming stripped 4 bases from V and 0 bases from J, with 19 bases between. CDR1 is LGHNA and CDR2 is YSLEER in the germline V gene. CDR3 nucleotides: TGCGCCAGCAGCCTCGGGATACCGGGAAACAATAGCAATCAGCCCCAGCATTTT. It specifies CASSLGIPGNNSNQPQHF.

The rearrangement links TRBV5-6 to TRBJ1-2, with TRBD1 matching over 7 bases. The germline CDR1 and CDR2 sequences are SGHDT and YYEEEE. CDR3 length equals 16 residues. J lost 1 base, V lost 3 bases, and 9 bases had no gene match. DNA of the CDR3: TGTGCCAGCAGCTGGGATAGACAGGGAAATAACTATGGCTACACCTTC. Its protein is CASSWDRQGNNYGYTF.